The 16 T cell receptor beta chains reported below all come from one sample, sequenced in a study of blood T cell repertoires in COVID-19. The repertoire was sequenced with immunoSEQ multiplex PCR; TCRdb's copy has only in-frame clones and lacks some. The sample shows 200,000 to 250,000 clones, around four fifths of them seen only once. The source material was peripheral blood. Receptor source: a woman older than 75 with active or convalescent COVID-19.

The chain joins TRBV6-2 or TRBV6-3 to TRBJ2-1; the match to TRBD2 covers 8 bases. V lost 6 bases and J lost 1; bases outside the gene matches: 5. This CDR3 comprises 15 residues. From germline, CDR1 is MNHEY and CDR2 SVGEGT. The CDR3 spells CASSSSGRSYNEQFF. CDR3 coding DNA: TGTGCCAGCAGCTCCAGCGGGAGATCCTACAATGAGCAGTTCTTC.

CDR3 amino acids: CASSVEGFRDQPQHF. The CDR3 DNA is TGTGCCAGCAGCGTGGAGGGATTCCGTGATCAGCCCCAGCATTTT. The genes are TRBV9 and TRBJ1-5; D unresolved. The CDR3 runs 15 residues. Between the trimmed V and J ends, which lost 2 bases and 5 bases, there was a span of 14 bases. Germline CDR1 is SGDLS and CDR2 is YYNGEE.

As DNA, the CDR3 is TGTGCCAGCAGCTTGGGAGGTATTTCCTACAATGAGCAGTTCTTC. This codes for CASSLGGISYNEQFF. The chain recombines TRBV5-6 with TRBJ2-1; D is undetermined. Germline V gene lookup returns CDR1 SGHDT and CDR2 YYEEEE. V shed 0 bases and J shed 1 base, with 8 bases lying between them. The CDR3 is made up of 15 amino acids.

Points on this clone: Since a much larger clone is just one base distant, this may be a read error. Other DNA sequences of this sample code for an identical CDR3. The J gene is TRBJ1-2, the V gene TRBV28; D uncertain. The CDR3 runs to 12 residues. Germline assignment: CDR1 MDHEN and CDR2 SYDVKM. The V end was cut by 5 bases, the J end by 0 bases, with 4 bases between. The CDR3 loop reads CASSPANYGYTF. CDR3 in DNA: TGTGCCAGCAGTCCCGCTAACTATGGCTACACCTTC.

V gene TRBV5-6 combines with J gene TRBJ1-6; the D is unclear. Trimming pared 0 bases from V and 4 bases from J, leaving 8 bases between. Germline loops: CDR1 SGHDT, CDR2 YYEEEE. This CDR3 region has 15 residues. The CDR3 loop is CASSLERRYNSPLHF. The CDR3 nucleotides are TGTGCCAGCAGCTTGGAGCGCCGATATAATTCACCCCTCCACTTT. Together with reference TRBV5-6 and TRBJ1-6, the CDR3 gives the full variable domain: DAGVTQSPTHLIKTRGQQVTLRCSPKSGHDTVSWYQQALGQGPQFIFQYYEEEERQRGNFPDRFSGHQFPNYSSELNVNALLLGDSALYLCASSLERRYNSPLHFGNGTRLTVT.

The rearrangement joins TRBV27 to TRBJ2-5; D is perhaps TRBD1 (6 bases). V was shortened by 5 bases and J by 2 bases, with 15 bases between the two germline ends. Germline assignment: CDR1 MNHEY and CDR2 SMNVEV (reference sequence). This CDR3 region has 15 residues. CDR3 sequence reads: CASSPDSAGQETQYF. The CDR3 DNA reads as TGTGCCAGCAGTCCGGACAGCGCCGGACAAGAGACCCAGTACTTC.

J is TRBJ1-2 and V is TRBV7-8; 10 nucleotides match TRBD1. Per the germline V gene, CDR1 is SGHVS and CDR2 is FQNEAQ. Losses at the gene ends were 0 bases for V and 5 bases for J; bases not matched to a gene: 3. This CDR3 comprises 15 residues. In DNA form, the CDR3 reads TGTGCCAGCAGCTTAGCGATGGACAGGGGGTATGGCTACACCTTC. It translates to CASSLAMDRGYGYTF.

The V call is TRBV19, the J call TRBJ2-1; 10 bases are shared with TRBD2. Per germline, CDR1 LNHDA and CDR2 SQIVND (reference sequence). The CDR3 has 15 residues. Trimming took 5 bases from V and 4 from J; bases not matched to a gene: 5. In DNA form, the CDR3 reads TGTGCCAGTAGTCCAGCGGGGGGGCCTTACAATGAGCAGTTCTTC. Translation gives CASSPAGGPYNEQFF.

V usage is TRBV7-7 and J usage is TRBJ2-3, with D perhaps matching TRBD2 (5 bases). The CDR3 is 15 residues long. V shed 5 bases and J shed 0 bases, with 12 bases lying between them. CDR1 and CDR2 from the germline V gene are SSHAT and FNYEAQ (reference sequence). CDR3 nucleotides: TGTGCCAGCAGCGCGGGTAGCGCGAGCACAGATACGCAGTATTTT. This sequence encodes CASSAGSASTDTQYF. The full variable domain, with the rest looked up from reference TRBV7-7 and TRBJ2-3, is GAGVSQSPRYKVTKRGQDVTLRCDPISSHATLYWYQQALGQGPEFLTYFNYEAQPDKSGLPSDRFSAERPEGSISTLTIQRTEQRDSAMYRCASSAGSASTDTQYFGPGTRLTVL.

This chain links TRBV5-1 with TRBJ2-3; 15 bases agree with TRBD2. CDR1 and CDR2 (germline): SGHRS, YFSETQ. Trimming removed 3 bases from V and 6 bases from J; junction bases left unmatched: 5. CDR3 size: 16 residues. CDR3 nucleotides: TGCGCCAGCAGCTACGGGACTAGCGGGAGGCCCGATACGCAGTATTTT. Amino acids: CASSYGTSGRPDTQYF.

The rearrangement links TRBV5-1 to TRBJ1-5; maybe TRBD1 (5 bases). The CDR3 extends over 16 amino acids. V shed 1 base and J shed 4 bases, with 15 bases lying between them. Germline V gene data show CDR1 as SGHRS and CDR2 as YFSETQ. CDR3 nucleotide sequence: TGCGCCAGCAGCTTGTCCGGCCAGGGCGGAAATCAGCCCCAGCATTTT. Its translation: CASSLSGQGGNQPQHF.

This clone appeared a few times. This chain connects TRBV18 to TRBJ1-1; D not resolved. CDR1 and CDR2 from the germline V gene are KGHSH and LQKENI. V lost 3 bases and J 7 bases, leaving 12 bases between the germline ends. The CDR3 is 13 residues long. CDR3 DNA: TGTGCCAGCTCACCGGTTCAGACTAGTGAAGCTTTCTTT. Translation: CASSPVQTSEAFF.

The chain links TRBV6-5 to TRBJ2-1; 9 positions match TRBD2. In germline, CDR1 is MNHEY, CDR2 SVGAGI. J gave up 7 bases and V 4 bases, and 11 bases lay outside the gene matches. The CDR3 has 16 residues. CDR3 protein: CASSLGPGTSLNEQFF. CDR3 DNA sequence: TGTGCCAGCAGTTTAGGTCCCGGGACTAGCTTAAATGAGCAGTTCTTC.

The chain links TRBV5-1 to TRBJ2-6; the D gene is possibly TRBD2 (5 bases). The CDR3 is 15 residues long. V was clipped by 8 bases and J by 0 bases, with 12 bases between them. Germline V gives CDR1 SGHRS, CDR2 YFSETQ. This CDR3 is CASQGGGSGANVLTF. In DNA, the CDR3 is TGCGCCAGTCAAGGCGGAGGCTCTGGGGCCAACGTCCTGACTTTC.

DNA for the CDR3: TGTGCCAGCAGTTTACGGTTTTTTGATACGCAGTATTTT. It encodes CASSLRFFDTQYF. This chain links TRBV27 with TRBJ2-3, with unresolved D. The germline V gene encodes CDR1 MNHEY and CDR2 SMNVEV (reference sequence). V gave up 2 bases and J gave up 6 bases, with 9 bases separating them. CDR3 length: 13 amino acids.

The chain combines TRBV4-3 with TRBJ2-2, with a tentative D call TRBD1 (6 bases). The CDR3 sequence is 15 residues long. Germline V lookup: CDR1 LGHNA, CDR2 YSLEER. The V and J ends lost 4 bases and 7 bases respectively, with 16 bases between them. This CDR3 reads CASSRGLNRGGELFF. CDR3 bases: TGCGCCAGCAGCCGGGGGCTAAACCGGGGCGGGGAGCTGTTTTTT.